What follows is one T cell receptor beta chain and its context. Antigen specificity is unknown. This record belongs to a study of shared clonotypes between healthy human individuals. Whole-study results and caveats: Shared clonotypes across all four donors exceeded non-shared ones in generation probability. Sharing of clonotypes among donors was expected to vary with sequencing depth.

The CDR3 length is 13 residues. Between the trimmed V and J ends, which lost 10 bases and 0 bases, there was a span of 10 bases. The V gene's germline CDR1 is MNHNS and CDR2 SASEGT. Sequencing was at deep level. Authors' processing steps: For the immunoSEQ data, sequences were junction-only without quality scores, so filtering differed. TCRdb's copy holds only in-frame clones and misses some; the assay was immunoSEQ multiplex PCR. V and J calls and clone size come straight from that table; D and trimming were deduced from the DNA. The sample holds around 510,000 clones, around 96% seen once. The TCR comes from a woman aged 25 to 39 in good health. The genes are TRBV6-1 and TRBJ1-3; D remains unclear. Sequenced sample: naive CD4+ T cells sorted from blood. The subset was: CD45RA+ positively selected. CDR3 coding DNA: TGTGCCATCCATCTGAGCTCTGGAAACACCATATATTTT. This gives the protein CAIHLSSGNTIYF.